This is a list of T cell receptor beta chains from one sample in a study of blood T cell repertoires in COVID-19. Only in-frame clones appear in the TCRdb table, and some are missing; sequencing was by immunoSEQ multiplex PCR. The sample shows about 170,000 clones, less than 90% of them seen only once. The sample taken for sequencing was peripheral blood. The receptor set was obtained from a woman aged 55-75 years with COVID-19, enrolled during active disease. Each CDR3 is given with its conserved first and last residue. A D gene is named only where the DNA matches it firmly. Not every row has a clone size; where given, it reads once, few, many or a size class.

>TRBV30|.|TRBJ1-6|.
CAWNSNRAIGLRFNSPLHF
TGTGCCTGGAATTCTAACAGGGCGATTGGATTAAGGTTTAATTCACCCCTCCACTTT
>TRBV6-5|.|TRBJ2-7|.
CASARDYEQYF
TGTGCCAGCGCCAGGGATTACGAGCAGTACTTC
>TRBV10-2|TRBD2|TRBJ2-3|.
CASSEPLAGGPGDTQYF
TGCGCCAGCAGTGAGCCCCTAGCGGGAGGGCCGGGAGATACGCAGTATTTT
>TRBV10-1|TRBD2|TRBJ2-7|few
CASSEVAPGLAGKIDEQYF
TGCGCCAGCAGTGAAGTAGCCCCGGGACTAGCGGGAAAAATCGACGAGCAGTACTTC
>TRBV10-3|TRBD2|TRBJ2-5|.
CAISESLAETQYF
TGTGCCATCAGTGAGTCACTAGCGGAGACCCAGTACTTC
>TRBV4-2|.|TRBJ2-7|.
CASSQGLGGLSYEQYF
TGTGCCAGCAGCCAAGGTCTTGGCGGGCTCTCCTACGAGCAGTACTTC
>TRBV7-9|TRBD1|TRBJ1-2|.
CASSLANTGGNGYTF
TGTGCCAGCAGCTTAGCGAACACAGGGGGCAATGGCTACACCTTC
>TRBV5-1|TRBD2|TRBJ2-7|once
CASSLVGLAGVDEQYF
TGCGCCAGCAGCCTCGTAGGACTAGCGGGAGTCGACGAGCAGTACTTC
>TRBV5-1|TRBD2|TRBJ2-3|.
CASSLVPAGVSTDTQYF
TGCGCCAGCAGCTTGGTCCCAGCGGGAGTTAGCACAGATACGCAGTATTTT
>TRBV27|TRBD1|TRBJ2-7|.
CASRDITRTGAYEQYF
TGTGCCAGCAGGGATATTACTCGGACAGGAGCTTACGAGCAGTACTTC
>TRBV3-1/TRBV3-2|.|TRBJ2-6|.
CASSQGVRANVLTF
TGTGCCAGCAGCCAAGGCGTCAGGGCCAACGTCCTGACTTTC
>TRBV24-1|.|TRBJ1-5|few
CATSGGSSNQPQHF
TGTGCCACCAGTGGAGGCTCGAGCAATCAGCCCCAGCATTTT
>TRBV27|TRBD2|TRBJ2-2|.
CASSRGGAGSRTPGNLPELFF
TGTGCCAGCAGCCGCGGGGGGGCAGGGTCCCGAACACCGGGGAACCTTCCGGAGCTGTTTTTT
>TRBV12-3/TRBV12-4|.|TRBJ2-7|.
CASTTGFNEQYF
TGTGCCAGCACAACAGGGTTCAACGAGCAGTACTTC
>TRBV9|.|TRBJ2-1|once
CASSSSTRRTYNEQFF
TGTGCCAGCAGCTCATCGACAAGGAGGACCTACAATGAGCAGTTCTTC
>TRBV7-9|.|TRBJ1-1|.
CASSSVGPNTEAFF
TGTGCCAGCAGCAGCGTCGGTCCGAACACTGAAGCTTTCTTT
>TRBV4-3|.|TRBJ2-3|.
CASSQAMATPTTDTQYF
TGCGCCAGCAGCCAGGCAATGGCAACCCCCACCACAGATACGCAGTATTTT
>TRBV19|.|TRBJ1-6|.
CASNGRLNNSPLHF
TGTGCCAGTAACGGCAGGCTAAATAATTCACCCCTCCACTTT
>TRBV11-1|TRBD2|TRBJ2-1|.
CASSSRTSGRFGEQFF
TGTGCCAGCAGCTCCCGGACTAGCGGGAGGTTTGGTGAGCAGTTCTTC
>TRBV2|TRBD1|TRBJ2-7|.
CASTNPGGGYEQYF
TGTGCCAGCACTAACCCAGGGGGCGGCTACGAGCAGTACTTC
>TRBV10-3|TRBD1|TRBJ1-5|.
CAISEPGQGGNQPQHF
TGTGCCATCAGTGAGCCAGGACAGGGGGGCAATCAGCCCCAGCATTTT
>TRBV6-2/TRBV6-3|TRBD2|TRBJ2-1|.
CASSYLREYGANEQFF
TGTGCCAGCAGTTACTTGCGGGAGTACGGGGCGAATGAGCAGTTCTTC
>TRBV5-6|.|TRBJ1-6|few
CASSQQLNSPLHF
TGTGCCAGCAGCCAACAGCTTAATTCACCCCTCCACTTT
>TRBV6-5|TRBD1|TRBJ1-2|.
CASTRQGLIGYGYTF
TGTGCCAGCACCCGACAGGGTTTAATAGGGTATGGCTACACCTTC
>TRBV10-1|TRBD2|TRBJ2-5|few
CASSEWREGGETQYF
TGCGCCAGCAGTGAGTGGCGGGAGGGTGGAGAGACCCAGTACTTC
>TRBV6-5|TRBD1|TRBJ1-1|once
CASSRGQGGTEAFF
TGTGCCAGCAGTCGGGGACAGGGGGGCACTGAAGCTTTCTTT
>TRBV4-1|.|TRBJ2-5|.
CASSQQSVKETQYF
TGCGCCAGCAGCCAGCAGTCCGTAAAAGAGACCCAGTACTTC
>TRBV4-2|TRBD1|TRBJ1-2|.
CASSQVDGSGGGYTF
TGTGCCAGCAGCCAAGTGGATGGCTCAGGGGGTGGCTACACCTTC
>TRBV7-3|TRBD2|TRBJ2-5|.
CASSRGPGGVQETQYF
TGTGCCAGCAGCCGGGGACCGGGGGGAGTTCAAGAGACCCAGTACTTC
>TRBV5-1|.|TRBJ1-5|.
CASSHGGQVYSNQPQHF
TGCGCCAGCAGCCATGGGGGACAAGTTTATAGCAATCAGCCCCAGCATTTT
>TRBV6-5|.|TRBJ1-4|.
CASRYSGVGEKLFF
TGTGCCAGCAGATACAGCGGCGTTGGAGAAAAACTGTTTTTT
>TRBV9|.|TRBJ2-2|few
CASSVVGSRTGELFF
TGTGCCAGCAGCGTAGTAGGGAGTAGGACCGGGGAGCTGTTTTTT
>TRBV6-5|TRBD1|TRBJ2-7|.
CASSRQGQGSYEQYF
TGTGCCAGCAGCCGCCAAGGACAGGGGTCCTACGAGCAGTACTTC
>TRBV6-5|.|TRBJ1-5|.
CASSYSGTSGNQPQHF
TGTGCCAGCAGTTACTCGGGGACATCGGGCAATCAGCCCCAGCATTTT
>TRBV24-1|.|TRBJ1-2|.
CATSASGYGYTF
TGTGCCACCAGTGCTTCGGGCTATGGCTACACCTTC
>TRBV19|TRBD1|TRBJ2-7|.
CASSIDRAPYEQYF
TGTGCCAGTAGTATTGACAGGGCCCCCTACGAGCAGTACTTC
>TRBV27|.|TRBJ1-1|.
CASSVTGLNTEAFF
TGTGCCAGCAGCGTCACAGGGTTGAACACTGAAGCTTTCTTT
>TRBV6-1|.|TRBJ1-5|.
CASSGGLVGRGNQPQHF
TGTGCCAGCAGTGGGGGGCTTGTTGGGCGAGGCAATCAGCCCCAGCATTTT
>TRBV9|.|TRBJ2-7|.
CASSVGLADSYEQYF
TGTGCCAGCAGCGTAGGTCTGGCAGACTCCTACGAGCAGTACTTC
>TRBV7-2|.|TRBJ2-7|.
CASSQGARYEQYF
TGTGCCAGCAGTCAAGGGGCTCGCTACGAGCAGTACTTC
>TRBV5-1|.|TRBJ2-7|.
CASSLDGSYEQYF
TGCGCCAGCAGCTTGGACGGTTCCTACGAGCAGTACTTC
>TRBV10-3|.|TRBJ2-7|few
CAIRGRVYGEQYF
TGTGCCATCCGGGGTAGGGTTTATGGCGAGCAGTACTTC
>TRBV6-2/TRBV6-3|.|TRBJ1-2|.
CASSYSVSGSGYTF
TGTGCCAGCAGTTACTCGGTTTCAGGGTCTGGCTACACCTTC
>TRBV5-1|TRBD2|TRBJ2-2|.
CASSLRAGGQNTGELFF
TGCGCCAGCAGCTTGAGAGCGGGAGGACAAAACACCGGGGAGCTGTTTTTT
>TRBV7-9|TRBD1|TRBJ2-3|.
CASSLAGRGLTDTQYF
TGTGCCAGCAGCTTAGCGGGCAGGGGGCTCACAGATACGCAGTATTTT